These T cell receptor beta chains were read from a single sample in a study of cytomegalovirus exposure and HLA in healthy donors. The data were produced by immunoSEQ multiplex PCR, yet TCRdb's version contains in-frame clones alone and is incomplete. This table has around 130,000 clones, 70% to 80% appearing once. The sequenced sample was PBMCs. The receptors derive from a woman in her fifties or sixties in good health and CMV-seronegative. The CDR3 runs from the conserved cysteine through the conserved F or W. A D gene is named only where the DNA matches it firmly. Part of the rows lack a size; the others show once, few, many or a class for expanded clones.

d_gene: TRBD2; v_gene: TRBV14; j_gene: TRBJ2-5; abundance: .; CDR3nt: TGTGCCAGCAGCCCTTTGGGGAGGGGAAAGTCAGAGACCCAGTACTTC; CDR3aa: CASSPLGRGKSETQYF
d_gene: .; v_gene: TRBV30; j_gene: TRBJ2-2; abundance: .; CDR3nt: TGTGCTGCCCGGGCAGGGGCTATACATTACACCGGGGAGCTGTTTTTT; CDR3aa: CAARAGAIHYTGELFF
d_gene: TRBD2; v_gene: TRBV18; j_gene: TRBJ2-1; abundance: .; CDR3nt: TGTGCCAGCTCACCCACCGCGGGGGTAGCTGCGGGAGGGCAGAGCTATGAGCAGTTCTTC; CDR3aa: CASSPTAGVAAGGQSYEQFF
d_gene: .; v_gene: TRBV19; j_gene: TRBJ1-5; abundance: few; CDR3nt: TGTGCCAGTAGGGGGGCAGGGGCTAGCAATCAGCCCCAGCATTTT; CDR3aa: CASRGAGASNQPQHF
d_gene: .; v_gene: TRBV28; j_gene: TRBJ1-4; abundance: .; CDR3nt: TGTGCCTGCATGAGGTCCCGAAGGGAAAAACTGTTTTTT; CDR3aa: CACMRSRREKLFF
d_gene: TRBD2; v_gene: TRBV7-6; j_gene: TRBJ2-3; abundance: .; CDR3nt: TGTGCCAGCAGCCCCGGGGGGGCGGGAGTTGTATCAGATACGCAGTATTTT; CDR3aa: CASSPGGAGVVSDTQYF
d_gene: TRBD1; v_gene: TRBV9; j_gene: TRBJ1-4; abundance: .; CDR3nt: TGTGCCAGCAGCGCTACCTCCCCGACAGGGGGAGGAGAAAAACTGTTTTTT; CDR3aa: CASSATSPTGGGEKLFF
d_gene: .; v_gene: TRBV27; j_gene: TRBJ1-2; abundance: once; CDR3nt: TGTGCCAGCAGTCCAACCATGAGAGGCCTCTATGGCTACACCTTC; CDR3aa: CASSPTMRGLYGYTF
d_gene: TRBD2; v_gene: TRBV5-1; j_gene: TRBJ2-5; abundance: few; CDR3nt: TGCGCCAGCAGCTTGGGCGGGACTAGCGGGAGCCAAGAGACCCAGTACTTC; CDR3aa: CASSLGGTSGSQETQYF
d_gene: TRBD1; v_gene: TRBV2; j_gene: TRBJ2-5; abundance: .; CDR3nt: TGTGCCAGCAGTGAAAGGGAGGGACAGGGAAAAGAGACCCAGTACTTC; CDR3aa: CASSEREGQGKETQYF
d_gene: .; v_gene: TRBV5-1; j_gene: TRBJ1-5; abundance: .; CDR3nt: TGCGCCAGCAGCTTGGATGCAGGGGATCAGCCCCAGCATTTT; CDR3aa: CASSLDAGDQPQHF
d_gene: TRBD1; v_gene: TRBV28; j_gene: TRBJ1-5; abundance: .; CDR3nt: TGTGCCAGCAATATACGGACAGGGGGCGGCAATCAGCCCCAGCATTTT; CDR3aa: CASNIRTGGGNQPQHF
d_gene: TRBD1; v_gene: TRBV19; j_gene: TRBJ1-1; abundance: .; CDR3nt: TGTGCCAGTATCTCTTGGGGACAGAACGAAGCTTTCTTT; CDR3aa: CASISWGQNEAFF
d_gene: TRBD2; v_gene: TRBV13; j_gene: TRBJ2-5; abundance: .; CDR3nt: TGTGCCAGCAGCGCCCGGACTAGCCTATTCCAAGAGACCCAGTACTTC; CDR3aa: CASSARTSLFQETQYF
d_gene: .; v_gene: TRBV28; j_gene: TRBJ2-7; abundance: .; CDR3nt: TGTGCCAGCAGTACACCCACAGGGTACGAGCAGTACTTC; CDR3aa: CASSTPTGYEQYF
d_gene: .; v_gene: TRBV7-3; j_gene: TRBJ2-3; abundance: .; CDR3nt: TGTGCCAGCAGCGCGGAGGGCAAGGATACGCAGTATTTT; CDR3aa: CASSAEGKDTQYF
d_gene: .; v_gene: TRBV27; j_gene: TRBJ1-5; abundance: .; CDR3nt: TGTGCCAGCAGTTTTAATAGCAATCAGCCCCAGCATTTT; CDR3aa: CASSFNSNQPQHF
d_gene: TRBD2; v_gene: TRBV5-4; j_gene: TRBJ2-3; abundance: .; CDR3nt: TGTGCCAGCAGCCTTTGGACTAGCGGGATCACAGATACGCAGTATTTT; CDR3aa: CASSLWTSGITDTQYF
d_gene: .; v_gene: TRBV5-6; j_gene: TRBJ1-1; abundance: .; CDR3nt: TGTGCCAGCAGCCTACCAGGACAAACGAACACTGAAGCTTTCTTT; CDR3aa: CASSLPGQTNTEAFF
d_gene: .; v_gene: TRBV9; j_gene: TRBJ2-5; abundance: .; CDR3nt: TGTGCCAGCAGCGTAGTCGGGGGGCCCCAAGAGACCCAGTACTTC; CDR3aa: CASSVVGGPQETQYF
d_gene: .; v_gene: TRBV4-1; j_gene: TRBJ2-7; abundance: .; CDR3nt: TGCGCCAGCAGCCAAGATCCGAGTTCCAACTACGAGCAGTACTTC; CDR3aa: CASSQDPSSNYEQYF
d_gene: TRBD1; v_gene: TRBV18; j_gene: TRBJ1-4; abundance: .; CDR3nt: TGTGCCAGCTCACCCTCACAGGGGGGCCTTAATGAAAAACTGTTTTTT; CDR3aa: CASSPSQGGLNEKLFF
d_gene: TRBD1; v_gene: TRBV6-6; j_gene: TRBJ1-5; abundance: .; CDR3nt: TGTGCCAGCAGTTCCGAATCGACAGGGCGCAATCAGCCCCAGCATTTT; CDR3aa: CASSSESTGRNQPQHF
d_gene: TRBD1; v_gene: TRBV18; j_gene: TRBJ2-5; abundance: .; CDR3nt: TGTGCCAGCTCTCCAAACAGGGGGCGTGAGACCCAGTACTTC; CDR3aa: CASSPNRGRETQYF
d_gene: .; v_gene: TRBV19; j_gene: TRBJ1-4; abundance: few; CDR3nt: TGTGCCAGTAGTATTAGAGGGCCGTGGGAAAAACTGTTTTTT; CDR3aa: CASSIRGPWEKLFF
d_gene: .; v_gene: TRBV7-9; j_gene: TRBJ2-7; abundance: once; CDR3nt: TGTGCCAGCAGCTTAGAAACTGGGCAGTCCTACGCCTTC; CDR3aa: CASSLETGQSYAF
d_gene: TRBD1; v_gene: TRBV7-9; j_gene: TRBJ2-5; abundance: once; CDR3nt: TGTGCCAGCAGCTATCCTGGGACAGCTCAAGAGACCCAGTACTTC; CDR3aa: CASSYPGTAQETQYF
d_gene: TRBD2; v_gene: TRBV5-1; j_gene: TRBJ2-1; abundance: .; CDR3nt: TGCGCCAGCAGCTTGGCCGCGGGGGGATCCCCCCATGAGCAGTTCTTC; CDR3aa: CASSLAAGGSPHEQFF
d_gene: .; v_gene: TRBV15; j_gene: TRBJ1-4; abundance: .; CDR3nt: TGTGCCACCGAAACAGGGCAGGGAACTAATGAAAAACTGTTTTTT; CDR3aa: CATETGQGTNEKLFF
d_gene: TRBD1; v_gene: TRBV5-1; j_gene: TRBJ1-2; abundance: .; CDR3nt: TGCGCCAGCAGCGGAACAGGGGAAATGAGGAGTGGCTACACCTTC; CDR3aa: CASSGTGEMRSGYTF
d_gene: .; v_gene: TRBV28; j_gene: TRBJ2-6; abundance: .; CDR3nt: TGTGCCAGCAGTTTTAGCTCTGGTGGATCTGGGGCCAACGTCCTGACTTTC; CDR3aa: CASSFSSGGSGANVLTF
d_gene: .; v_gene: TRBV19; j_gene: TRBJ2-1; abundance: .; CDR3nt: TGTGCCAGTAGAGCAAGGACAGGGAGGGGGGTGGATGAGCAGTTCTTC; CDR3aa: CASRARTGRGVDEQFF
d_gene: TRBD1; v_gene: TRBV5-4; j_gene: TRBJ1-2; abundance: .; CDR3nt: TGTGCCAGCAGCCCGGACAGAAACAGGGGCGAGTATGGCTACACCTTC; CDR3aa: CASSPDRNRGEYGYTF
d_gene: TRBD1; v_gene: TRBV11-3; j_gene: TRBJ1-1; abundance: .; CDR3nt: TGTGCCAGCAGCATGACAGGGTCGCACACTGAAGCTTTCTTT; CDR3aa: CASSMTGSHTEAFF
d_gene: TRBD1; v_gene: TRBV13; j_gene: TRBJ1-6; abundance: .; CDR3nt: TGTGCCAGCAGCCCGGGACAGTATAATTCACCCCTCCACTTT; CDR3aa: CASSPGQYNSPLHF
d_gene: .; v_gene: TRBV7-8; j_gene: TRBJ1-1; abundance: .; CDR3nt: TGTGCCAGCAGCTTATGGGGAGAGGGATACGCGGCTGAAGCTTTCTTT; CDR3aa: CASSLWGEGYAAEAFF
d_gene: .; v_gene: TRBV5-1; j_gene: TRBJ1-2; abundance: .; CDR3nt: TGCGCCAGCAGCTTGGACCTACAGGGTTATGGCTACACCTTC; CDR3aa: CASSLDLQGYGYTF
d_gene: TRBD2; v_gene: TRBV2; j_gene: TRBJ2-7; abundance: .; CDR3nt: TGTGCCAGCAGTGGTTCGGGGGGGCCGCGTGAGCAGTACTTC; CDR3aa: CASSGSGGPREQYF
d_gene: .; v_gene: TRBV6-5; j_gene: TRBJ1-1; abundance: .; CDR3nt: TGTGCCAGCAGTTCCGGGGGGGTTTCGTACGCTGAAGCTTTCTTT; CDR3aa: CASSSGGVSYAEAFF
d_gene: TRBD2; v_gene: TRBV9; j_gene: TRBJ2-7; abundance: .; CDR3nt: TGTGCCAGCAGCGTAGCTCCTAGCGGTACTTCCTACGAGCAGTACTTC; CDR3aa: CASSVAPSGTSYEQYF
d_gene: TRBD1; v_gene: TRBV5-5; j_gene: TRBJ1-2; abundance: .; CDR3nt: TGTGCCAGCAGCTTTTACGACAGGGGGCGAGGCTACACCTTC; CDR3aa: CASSFYDRGRGYTF
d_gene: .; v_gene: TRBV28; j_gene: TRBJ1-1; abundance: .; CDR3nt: TGTGCCAGCAGTTCGGGGGTAAGGGAAGCTTTCTTT; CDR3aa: CASSSGVREAFF
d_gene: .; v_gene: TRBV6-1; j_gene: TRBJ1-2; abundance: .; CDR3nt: TGTGCCAGCAGTGAGGGGCAGCGTTCTAACTATGGCTACACCTTC; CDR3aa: CASSEGQRSNYGYTF
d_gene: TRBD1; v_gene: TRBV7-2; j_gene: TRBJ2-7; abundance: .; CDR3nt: TGTGCCAGCAGCTACTCCCCGACAGGGCCCTACGAGCAGTACTTC; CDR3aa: CASSYSPTGPYEQYF
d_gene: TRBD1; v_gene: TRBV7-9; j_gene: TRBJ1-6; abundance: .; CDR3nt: TGTGCCAGCAGCTTAGTGGCGGCGAGGGACAGAGGTGATAATTCACCCCTCCACTTT; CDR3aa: CASSLVAARDRGDNSPLHF
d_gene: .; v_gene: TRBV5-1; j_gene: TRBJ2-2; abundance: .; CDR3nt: TGCGCCAGCGCCTTGATGACACTGACGGGGGAGCTGTTTTTT; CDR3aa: CASALMTLTGELFF
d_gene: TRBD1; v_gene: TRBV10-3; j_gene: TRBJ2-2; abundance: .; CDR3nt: TGTGCCATCAGTGAGGGACAGGGGGCTGGTACCGGGGAGCTGTTTTTT; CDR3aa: CAISEGQGAGTGELFF
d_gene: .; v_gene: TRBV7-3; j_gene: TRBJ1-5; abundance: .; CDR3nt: TGTGCCAGCAGCTCGGACAGAAATCAGCCCCAGCATTTT; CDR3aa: CASSSDRNQPQHF
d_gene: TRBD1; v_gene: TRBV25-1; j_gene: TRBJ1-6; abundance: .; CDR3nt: TGTGCCAGCAGTGCTGACAGGGGTTATTCACCCCTCCACTTT; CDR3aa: CASSADRGYSPLHF
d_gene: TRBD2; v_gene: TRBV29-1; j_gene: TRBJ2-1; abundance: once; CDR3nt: TGCAGCGTTGACCGGGACTATACATATTTCTTC; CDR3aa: CSVDRDYTYFF